The TCR beta chain described here comes from a study of glioma-infiltrating T cells after dendritic cell vaccination. Study-level findings and limits: Few patients contributed both blood and tumor specimens. Higher TCR clonality did not directly relate to longer survival.

Amplification used 60 V beta primers and 13 J beta primers. Data came from immunoSEQ multiplex PCR; TCRdb stores just in-frame clones and leaves some out. Among over 65,000 clones listed, 85% were seen once. Details on this clone: Its antigen is not identified.

Described time point: after dendritic cell vaccination, including at tumor progression/relapse. Only patients with spare fresh-frozen tumor and over two years of follow-up were included. This CDR3 spans 15 amino acids. V lost 6 bases and J lost 3; bases outside the gene matches: 7. Germline CDR1 reads MDHEN; CDR2 reads SYDVKM. This TCR came from a human donor with glioblastoma. The chain couples TRBV28 to TRBJ2-5; 10 bases agree with TRBD1. Here the sequenced sample was blood, taken after dendritic cell vaccination. This CDR3 reads CASSRSGTGEETQYF. The DNA for the CDR3 is TGTGCCAGCAGCAGGTCAGGGACAGGGGAAGAGACCCAGTACTTC.